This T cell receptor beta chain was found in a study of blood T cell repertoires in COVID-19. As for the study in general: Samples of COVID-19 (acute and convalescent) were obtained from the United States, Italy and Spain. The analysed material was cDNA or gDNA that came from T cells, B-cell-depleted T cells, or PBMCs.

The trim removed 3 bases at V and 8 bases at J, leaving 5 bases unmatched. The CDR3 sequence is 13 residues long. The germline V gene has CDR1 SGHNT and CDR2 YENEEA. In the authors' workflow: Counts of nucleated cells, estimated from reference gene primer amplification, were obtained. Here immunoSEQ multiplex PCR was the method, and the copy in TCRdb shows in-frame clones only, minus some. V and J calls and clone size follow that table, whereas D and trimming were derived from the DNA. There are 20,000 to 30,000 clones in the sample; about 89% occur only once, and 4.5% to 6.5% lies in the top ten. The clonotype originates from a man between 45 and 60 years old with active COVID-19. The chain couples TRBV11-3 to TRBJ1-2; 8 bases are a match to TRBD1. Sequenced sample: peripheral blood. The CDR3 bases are TGTGCCAGCAGCTTGCAGGGGGCGGGCGGCTACACCTTC. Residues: CASSLQGAGGYTF.